This is a list of T cell receptor beta chains from one sample in a study of T-cell memory formation after mild COVID-19. Each CDR3 protein is one row after TCRdb ran MiXCR on the 5' RACE reads. In the table there are 400,000 or so distinct CDR3 sequences, 20% to 25% of which are singletons. The sample consisted of PBMCs or a T cell subset sorted from them (not recorded which). Receptors originate from an adult woman who had mild COVID-19 (a few samples of this study predate the infection). Cell type and time point are not known. CDR3s include the opening cysteine and the closing phenylalanine or tryptophan. Fields, in order: D gene, J gene, clone size, V gene, CDR3 protein, CDR3 DNA. The D gene is left open where the match is weak. Clone size is not always given. Where it is, it says once, few, many or a class for expanded clones.

d_gene: NA; j_gene: TRBJ2-3; abundance: few; v_gene: TRBV20-1; CDR3aa: CSAPLGVVKVTQYF; CDR3nt: TGCAGTGCTCCCCTTGGTGTTGTAAAGGTTACGCAGTATTTT
d_gene: NA; j_gene: TRBJ1-3; abundance: few; v_gene: TRBV29-1; CDR3aa: CSVDLRAGNTIYF; CDR3nt: TGCAGCGTTGACCTCCGGGCTGGAAACACCATATATTTT
d_gene: TRBD2; j_gene: TRBJ2-3; abundance: few; v_gene: TRBV5-4; CDR3aa: CASSLTSGGQNTQYF; CDR3nt: TGTGCCAGCAGCTTGACTAGCGGGGGGCAGAATACGCAGTATTTT
d_gene: NA; j_gene: TRBJ2-5; abundance: NA; v_gene: TRBV7-3; CDR3aa: CASSYYGVGETQYF; CDR3nt: TGTGCCAGCAGCTACTACGGGGTCGGGGAGACCCAGTACTTC
d_gene: NA; j_gene: TRBJ2-1; abundance: few; v_gene: TRBV5-5; CDR3aa: CASSLDLIPQGTNEQFF; CDR3nt: TGTGCCAGCAGCTTGGATCTGATACCTCAGGGGACAAATGAGCAGTTCTTC
d_gene: NA; j_gene: TRBJ2-7; abundance: many; v_gene: TRBV29-1; CDR3aa: CSTLAVSNPYEQYF; CDR3nt: TGCAGCACCCTGGCAGTCAGCAACCCCTACGAGCAGTACTTC
d_gene: NA; j_gene: TRBJ1-3; abundance: NA; v_gene: TRBV2; CDR3aa: CASRNFGDTIYF; CDR3nt: TGTGCCAGCAGAAATTTCGGGGACACCATATATTTT
d_gene: TRBD2; j_gene: TRBJ2-1; abundance: many; v_gene: TRBV28; CDR3aa: CASSSVWGGIIEHEQFF; CDR3nt: TGTGCCAGCAGTTCTGTCTGGGGGGGTATAATCGAGCATGAGCAGTTCTTC
d_gene: NA; j_gene: TRBJ2-5; abundance: few; v_gene: TRBV24-1; CDR3aa: CATNIQGRMETQYF; CDR3nt: TGTGCCACCAACATCCAGGGGCGAATGGAGACCCAGTACTTC
d_gene: NA; j_gene: TRBJ1-1; abundance: many; v_gene: TRBV20-1; CDR3aa: CSASALGQGGTEAFF; CDR3nt: TGCAGTGCTAGTGCTCTGGGGCAGGGAGGGACTGAAGCTTTCTTT
d_gene: NA; j_gene: TRBJ2-1; abundance: many; v_gene: TRBV20-1; CDR3aa: CSARPGGGSSYNEQFF; CDR3nt: TGCAGTGCCCGCCCGGGCGGAGGGAGCTCCTACAATGAGCAGTTCTTC
d_gene: TRBD2; j_gene: TRBJ2-5; abundance: few; v_gene: TRBV6-5; CDR3aa: CASSYTRESWETQYF; CDR3nt: TGTGCCAGCAGTTACACGCGGGAGTCATGGGAGACCCAGTACTTC
d_gene: TRBD1; j_gene: TRBJ2-7; abundance: few; v_gene: TRBV9; CDR3aa: CASSARGTGPYEQYF; CDR3nt: TGTGCCAGCAGCGCGCGCGGGACAGGGCCCTACGAGCAGTACTTC
d_gene: NA; j_gene: TRBJ1-2; abundance: NA; v_gene: TRBV30; CDR3aa: CAWSVITGYGYTF; CDR3nt: TGTGCCTGGAGTGTAATAACGGGCTATGGCTACACCTTC
d_gene: NA; j_gene: TRBJ1-1; abundance: few; v_gene: TRBV5-1; CDR3aa: CASSSQAPENTEAFF; CDR3nt: TGCGCCAGCAGCTCTCAGGCCCCAGAGAACACTGAAGCTTTCTTT
d_gene: TRBD2; j_gene: TRBJ2-1; abundance: NA; v_gene: TRBV7-2; CDR3aa: CASSYVGAGAHEQFF; CDR3nt: TGTGCCAGCAGCTACGTCGGGGCGGGAGCCCATGAGCAGTTCTTC
d_gene: TRBD1; j_gene: TRBJ2-3; abundance: few; v_gene: TRBV27; CDR3aa: CASSYRGTDTQYF; CDR3nt: TGTGCCAGCAGTTACAGGGGGACAGATACGCAGTATTTT
d_gene: TRBD2; j_gene: TRBJ2-7; abundance: NA; v_gene: TRBV20-1; CDR3aa: CSAATSGRVPYEQYF; CDR3nt: TGCAGTGCTGCTACTAGCGGGAGGGTCCCATACGAGCAGTACTTC
d_gene: TRBD2; j_gene: TRBJ2-7; abundance: NA; v_gene: TRBV4-1; CDR3aa: CASSLTSGGFSYEQYF; CDR3nt: TGCGCCAGCAGTCTGACTAGCGGGGGGTTCTCCTACGAGCAGTACTTC
d_gene: NA; j_gene: TRBJ1-1; abundance: few; v_gene: TRBV6-5; CDR3aa: CASSRLSDSSYTEAFF; CDR3nt: TGTGCCAGCAGTCGACTCAGTGATTCCTCCTACACTGAAGCTTTCTTT
d_gene: NA; j_gene: TRBJ1-2; abundance: NA; v_gene: TRBV16; CDR3aa: CASSRQSTNYGYTF; CDR3nt: TGTGCCAGCAGTCGACAATCGACTAACTATGGCTACACCTTC
d_gene: NA; j_gene: TRBJ2-3; abundance: NA; v_gene: TRBV7-9; CDR3aa: CASSLAGAKSDTQYF; CDR3nt: TGTGCCAGCAGCTTAGCGGGAGCGAAGAGTGATACGCAGTATTTT
d_gene: NA; j_gene: TRBJ2-7; abundance: few; v_gene: TRBV4-2; CDR3aa: CASSQDPIYEQYF; CDR3nt: TGTGCCAGCAGCCAAGATCCCATCTATGAGCAGTACTTC
d_gene: NA; j_gene: TRBJ1-1; abundance: few; v_gene: TRBV12-3/TRBV12-4; CDR3aa: CASSLAAGSTEAFF; CDR3nt: TGTGCCAGCAGTTTAGCGGCCGGGAGCACTGAAGCTTTCTTT
d_gene: NA; j_gene: TRBJ2-6; abundance: few; v_gene: TRBV11-2; CDR3aa: CASSWDSGANVLTF; CDR3nt: TGTGCCAGCAGCTGGGACTCTGGGGCCAACGTCCTGACTTTC
d_gene: TRBD1; j_gene: TRBJ1-2; abundance: few; v_gene: TRBV19; CDR3aa: CASSIPDRVLDGYTF; CDR3nt: TGTGCCAGTAGTATCCCGGACAGGGTGTTGGATGGCTACACCTTC
d_gene: TRBD2; j_gene: TRBJ2-1; abundance: NA; v_gene: TRBV5-1; CDR3aa: CASSSTSGGKHEQFF; CDR3nt: TGCGCCAGCAGCTCGACTAGCGGGGGGAAACATGAGCAGTTCTTC
d_gene: TRBD1; j_gene: TRBJ2-7; abundance: NA; v_gene: TRBV29-1; CDR3aa: CSVYGTGDYEQYF; CDR3nt: TGCAGCGTTTATGGGACAGGGGATTACGAGCAGTACTTC
d_gene: TRBD2; j_gene: TRBJ2-7; abundance: NA; v_gene: TRBV18; CDR3aa: CASSPPREGLAYEQYF; CDR3nt: TGTGCCAGCTCACCACCGCGGGAGGGTCTAGCCTACGAGCAGTACTTC
d_gene: NA; j_gene: TRBJ2-3; abundance: NA; v_gene: TRBV7-9; CDR3aa: CASSWGAGVSTDTQYF; CDR3nt: TGTGCCAGCAGCTGGGGGGCGGGAGTTAGCACAGATACGCAGTATTTT
d_gene: TRBD2; j_gene: TRBJ2-1; abundance: NA; v_gene: TRBV9; CDR3aa: CASSVLGLAGSYNEQFF; CDR3nt: TGTGCCAGCAGCGTGCTTGGACTAGCGGGGTCCTACAATGAGCAGTTCTTC
d_gene: TRBD1; j_gene: TRBJ1-2; abundance: NA; v_gene: TRBV7-9; CDR3aa: CASSQSWRTGEGYTF; CDR3nt: TGTGCCAGCAGCCAGTCGTGGAGGACAGGGGAAGGCTACACCTTC
d_gene: TRBD2; j_gene: TRBJ2-5; abundance: few; v_gene: TRBV2; CDR3aa: CASSPSGPGETQYF; CDR3nt: TGTGCCAGCAGCCCTAGCGGGCCCGGGGAGACCCAGTACTTC
d_gene: NA; j_gene: TRBJ2-3; abundance: NA; v_gene: TRBV12-3/TRBV12-4; CDR3aa: CASSPRRGGIYLSTDTQYF; CDR3nt: TGTGCCAGCAGTCCCCGGAGAGGTGGTATCTATTTAAGCACAGATACGCAGTATTTT
d_gene: TRBD2; j_gene: TRBJ2-3; abundance: NA; v_gene: TRBV12-3/TRBV12-4; CDR3aa: CASSPRLATSGDTQYF; CDR3nt: TGTGCCAGCAGCCCTCGACTAGCGACCAGTGGGGATACGCAGTATTTT
d_gene: NA; j_gene: TRBJ1-5; abundance: NA; v_gene: TRBV18; CDR3aa: CASSSTFNQPQHF; CDR3nt: TGTGCCAGCTCAAGCACTTTCAATCAGCCCCAGCATTTT
d_gene: NA; j_gene: TRBJ1-6; abundance: NA; v_gene: TRBV5-1; CDR3aa: CASSPGRSDSPLHF; CDR3nt: TGCGCCAGCAGCCCCGGACGCTCAGATTCACCCCTCCACTTT
d_gene: NA; j_gene: TRBJ2-5; abundance: many; v_gene: TRBV12-3/TRBV12-4; CDR3aa: CASSRGDQETQYF; CDR3nt: TGTGCCAGCAGTCGAGGGGATCAAGAGACCCAGTACTTC
d_gene: NA; j_gene: TRBJ1-2; abundance: few; v_gene: TRBV19; CDR3aa: CASLGEAYGYTF; CDR3nt: TGTGCCAGTCTGGGAGAGGCCTATGGCTACACCTTC
d_gene: NA; j_gene: TRBJ2-1; abundance: many; v_gene: TRBV11-2; CDR3aa: CASSPELLANEQFF; CDR3nt: TGTGCCAGCAGCCCCGAACTTCTAGCTAATGAGCAGTTCTTC
d_gene: NA; j_gene: TRBJ2-3; abundance: NA; v_gene: TRBV7-9; CDR3aa: CASSSITEGRTDTQYF; CDR3nt: TGTGCCAGCAGCTCGATCACAGAAGGCAGGACAGATACGCAGTATTTT
d_gene: TRBD2; j_gene: TRBJ2-7; abundance: few; v_gene: TRBV7-9; CDR3aa: CASSSEVGLAGGSSYEQYF; CDR3nt: TGTGCCAGCAGCTCCGAAGTCGGCCTAGCGGGGGGGAGCTCCTACGAGCAGTACTTC
d_gene: TRBD1; j_gene: TRBJ2-5; abundance: NA; v_gene: TRBV29-1; CDR3aa: CSVVPGGPETQYF; CDR3nt: TGCAGCGTTGTTCCAGGGGGCCCGGAGACCCAGTACTTC
d_gene: NA; j_gene: TRBJ2-7; abundance: few; v_gene: TRBV5-1; CDR3aa: CASSLGAGAVYEQYF; CDR3nt: TGCGCCAGCAGCTTGGGGGCCGGGGCCGTCTACGAGCAGTACTTC
d_gene: NA; j_gene: TRBJ2-5; abundance: NA; v_gene: TRBV20-1; CDR3aa: CSAPASGGIGGETQYF; CDR3nt: TGCAGTGCCCCCGCGTCGGGGGGCATTGGGGGAGAGACCCAGTACTTC
d_gene: NA; j_gene: TRBJ2-2; abundance: many; v_gene: TRBV20-1; CDR3aa: CSARKGSRQTGELFF; CDR3nt: TGCAGTGCTAGGAAGGGGTCGCGGCAGACCGGGGAGCTGTTTTTT
d_gene: NA; j_gene: TRBJ1-5; abundance: NA; v_gene: TRBV20-1; CDR3aa: CSASWGGGNQPQHF; CDR3nt: TGCAGTGCTAGTTGGGGGGGTGGCAATCAGCCCCAGCATTTT
d_gene: TRBD1; j_gene: TRBJ2-7; abundance: few; v_gene: TRBV7-9; CDR3aa: CASTLGTGVSYEQYF; CDR3nt: TGTGCCAGCACTCTTGGGACAGGTGTATCCTACGAGCAGTACTTC
d_gene: NA; j_gene: TRBJ2-5; abundance: NA; v_gene: TRBV27; CDR3aa: CASSPRVEGETQYF; CDR3nt: TGTGCCAGCAGTCCCAGGGTTGAGGGAGAGACCCAGTACTTC
d_gene: TRBD2; j_gene: TRBJ2-5; abundance: few; v_gene: TRBV20-1; CDR3aa: CSARAGSGTTLMKTQYF; CDR3nt: TGCAGTGCTAGAGCCGGTTCCGGGACTACCCTGATGAAGACCCAGTACTTC
d_gene: NA; j_gene: TRBJ2-2; abundance: NA; v_gene: TRBV5-1; CDR3aa: CASSLAKGNTGELFF; CDR3nt: TGCGCCAGCAGCTTGGCCAAAGGGAACACCGGGGAGCTGTTTTTT